Sequencing of this T cell receptor (beta chain) was carried out in a study of persistence of HIV-infected CD4 T cells. Across the study: Donors were ART-treated; their CMV- and Gag-responding CD4+ T cells were isolated. Two participants gave one leukapheresis sample; others gave up to roughly 180 mL blood repeatedly.

CDR1 is SGHTA, CDR2 FQGNSA, per germline. The V segment lost 1 base and the J segment 5 bases; nucleotides outside the gene matches: 5. This CDR3 is built from 15 residues. The immunoSEQ assay was version 4, run in survey mode. Sequencing was performed with immunoSEQ multiplex PCR; in TCRdb, only in-frame clones are kept and a portion is missing. The sample lists about 40,000 clones, over 65% seen once, with about 5% in the top ten. An overlapping HIV-1 Gag peptide pool stimulated these cells at 0.95 to 1 ug/peptide/mL. CD40L/CD69 double-negative CD45RO-high memory CD4+ T cells were collected. For at least 4 years, plasma HIV-1 RNA was undetectable (<50 copies/mL). Inclusion required CMV-positive serology and CD4+ counts above 400 cells/uL. In regard to this clone: What it binds is not known.

Sequencing used cultured CD4+ T cells from PBMCs, obtained from a patient who received antiretroviral therapy. This chain joins TRBV7-2 and TRBJ2-3, with 8 bases that match TRBD2. The clonotype comes from an adult with HIV. The donor label of this sample is uncertain. CDR3 bases: TGTGCCAGCAGCTTAGTGCGGGGGGCAGGAGATACGCAGTATTTT. Amino acid sequence: CASSLVRGAGDTQYF.